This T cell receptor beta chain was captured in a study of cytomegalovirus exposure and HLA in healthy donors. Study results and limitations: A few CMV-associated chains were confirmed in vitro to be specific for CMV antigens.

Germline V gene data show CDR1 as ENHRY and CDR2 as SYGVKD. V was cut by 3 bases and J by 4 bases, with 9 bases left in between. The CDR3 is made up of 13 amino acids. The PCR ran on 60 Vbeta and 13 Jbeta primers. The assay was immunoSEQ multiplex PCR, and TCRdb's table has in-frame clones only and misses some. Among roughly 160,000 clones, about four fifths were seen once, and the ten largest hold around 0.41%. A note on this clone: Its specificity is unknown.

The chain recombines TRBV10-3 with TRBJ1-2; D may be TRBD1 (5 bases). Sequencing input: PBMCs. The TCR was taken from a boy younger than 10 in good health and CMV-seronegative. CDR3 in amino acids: CAISEAGFYGYTF. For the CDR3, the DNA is TGTGCCATCAGTGAAGCAGGGTTCTATGGCTACACCTTC.